What follows are 4 T cell receptor beta chains derived from one specimen sequenced in a study of beta chain features in type 1 diabetes. The isolated RNA, all of it, was reverse transcribed, so expressed TCRB transcripts were what got sequenced. Clones were read by immunoSEQ multiplex PCR, and TCRdb kept only the in-frame ones, dropping some. The table lists under 450,000 clones, roughly 14% of them singletons. What was sequenced was naive CD4+ T cells from blood. The receptors here all came from a man aged 25 to 45 in good health.

This clone was counted between two and nine times. V and J are TRBV14 and TRBJ2-3, with TRBD2 matching 8 bases. Germline loops: CDR1 SGHDN, CDR2 FVKESK. V shed 3 bases, J shed 2 bases, and the junction held 7 bases outside the gene matches. The CDR3 is made up of 16 amino acids. The chain's CDR3 is CASSQGSGVLTDTQYF. The CDR3 coding sequence is TGTGCCAGCAGCCAGGGTAGCGGGGTCCTCACAGATACGCAGTATTTT.

CDR3 protein: CASSPNYEQYF. The CDR3 bases are TGTGCCAGCAGCCCAAACTACGAGCAGTACTTC. The chain combines TRBV7-2 with TRBJ2-7; D remains ambiguous. CDR3 size: 11 residues. CDR1 is SGHTA and CDR2 is FQGNSA in the germline V gene. With 5 bases removed from V and 3 bases from J, the gap between germline ends came to 5 bases.

This clone was counted between two and nine times. V and J are TRBV25-1 and TRBJ2-1, with 7 bases aligning to TRBD2. Germline V gene lookup returns CDR1 MGHDK and CDR2 SYGVNS. The CDR3 consists of 15 residues. Losses at the gene ends were 0 bases for V and 5 bases for J; bases not matched to a gene: 4. The CDR3 spells CASSEYKTSNNEQFF. As DNA, the CDR3 is TGTGCCAGCAGTGAATACAAGACTAGCAACAATGAGCAGTTCTTC.

This clone was observed a few times. The chain couples TRBV13 to TRBJ2-7; D remains unclear. The CDR3 extends over 13 amino acids. V dropped 2 bases and J dropped 4 bases, with 9 bases sitting between them. From germline, CDR1 is PRHDT and CDR2 FYEKMQ (reference sequence). This chain's CDR3 is CASSLQHSYEQYF. DNA for the CDR3: TGTGCCAGCAGCTTACAACACTCATACGAGCAGTACTTC.